This T cell receptor beta chain was recovered during a study of T cell clonotyping in hematopoietic cell transplantation. Study-level background: Recipients' pretransplant samples followed cytoreduction.

Of note for this clone: Its antigen is as yet unknown.

General study points: Recipient TCR diversity dropped after transplant; expanded clonotypes rose from day 30 to 180.

Sample time point: recipient sample about 28 days before transplant, after cytoreduction. Samples: about 28 days before transplant, then days 30, 100 and 180 after. Libraries were prepared by immunoSEQ multiplex PCR; TCRdb keeps only in-frame clonotypes and omits some of them. Of more than 25,000 clones listed, roughly 80% were seen once; the top ten hold less than 7%. The receptor was isolated from a woman in her twenties or thirties with chronic myeloid leukemia. Some clones in this sample may be carry-over from other donors' samples. The sequenced sample was peripheral blood mononuclear cells, obtained before stem cell transplant.

The CDR3 DNA reads as TGTGCCAGCAACCGGGACAAACTCCAAGAGACCCAGTACTTC. Its translation is CASNRDKLQETQYF. The J gene is TRBJ2-5, the V gene TRBV6-1; tentative D call: TRBD1 (6 bases). V was cut by 7 bases and J by 1 base, with 13 bases left in between. This CDR3 comprises 14 residues. Germline CDR1 and CDR2: MNHNS and SASEGT.